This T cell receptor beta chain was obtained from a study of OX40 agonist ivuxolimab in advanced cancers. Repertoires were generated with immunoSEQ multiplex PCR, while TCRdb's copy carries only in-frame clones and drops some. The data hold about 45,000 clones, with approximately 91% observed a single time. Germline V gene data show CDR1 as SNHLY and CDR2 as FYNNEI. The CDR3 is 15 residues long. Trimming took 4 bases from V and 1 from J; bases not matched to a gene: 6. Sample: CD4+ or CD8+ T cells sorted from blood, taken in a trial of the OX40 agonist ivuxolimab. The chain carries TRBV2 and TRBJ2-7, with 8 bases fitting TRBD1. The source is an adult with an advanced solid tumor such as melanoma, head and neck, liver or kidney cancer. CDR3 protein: CASSGQDRASYEQYF. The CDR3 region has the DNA TGTGCCAGCAGTGGCCAGGACAGGGCATCCTACGAGCAGTACTTC.